The 21 T cell receptor beta chains reported below all come from one sample, sequenced in a study of CD8+ T cells in alopecia areata. Sequencing relied on a cDNA template that was reverse transcribed from extracted RNA. TCRdb's copy holds only in-frame clones and misses some; the assay was immunoSEQ multiplex PCR. The top ten hold 1.2% of the sample, which has more than 200,000 clones, under 80% seen once. This sample comprised CD4+ T cells sorted from blood, obtained at week 0. The receptors come from a human donor with alopecia areata.

The rearrangement links TRBV27 to TRBJ2-6; no reliable D call. The CDR3 totals 14 residues. Germline V lookup: CDR1 MNHEY, CDR2 SMNVEV (reference sequence). The V end was cut by 5 bases, the J end by 0 bases, with 5 bases between. The CDR3: CASSTYSGANVLTF. The CDR3 coding sequence is TGTGCCAGCAGTACGTACTCTGGGGCCAACGTCCTGACTTTC.

The V call is TRBV2, the J call TRBJ1-2; 7 bases align to TRBD1. Germline lookup yields CDR1 SNHLY and CDR2 FYNNEI. The junction had 6 bases not matched to a gene; V was cut back by 3 bases and J by 8 bases. This CDR3 is built from 13 residues. In DNA form, the CDR3 reads TGTGCCAGCAGTGACAGGGGGGCCCCAGGCTACACCTTC. Protein product: CASSDRGAPGYTF.

This clone appeared a single time. The chain carries TRBV30 and TRBJ2-6; weak D call: TRBD1 (6 bases). Trimming left V 4 bases short and J 0 bases short, with 10 bases between. Per the germline V gene, CDR1 is GTSNPN and CDR2 is SVGIG (reference sequence). This CDR3 comprises 15 residues. This chain's CDR3 is CAWNMDSSGANVLTF. The CDR3, as DNA: TGTGCCTGGAACATGGACAGCTCTGGGGCCAACGTCCTGACTTTC.

This clone was detected a few times. J is TRBJ1-5 and V is TRBV4-1; 9 positions agree with TRBD1. Per germline, CDR1 MGHRA and CDR2 YSYEKL. After removal of 4 bases from V and 8 bases from J, the junction contained 6 bases not matched to a gene. The CDR3 contains 14 residues. Here the CDR3 DNA reads TGCGCCAGCAGCCCTGGGACAGGGTGGAAGCCCCAGCATTTT. Its protein product is CASSPGTGWKPQHF.

The chain recombines TRBV7-9 with TRBJ2-5; TRBD2 aligns across 9 bases. V dropped 1 base and J dropped 5; count of bases not matched to a gene: 5. This CDR3 region has 15 residues. Per the germline V gene, CDR1 is SEHNR and CDR2 is FQNEAQ (reference sequence). CDR3: CASSLGLGLAETQYF. The CDR3 DNA follows: TGTGCCAGCAGCTTAGGATTAGGACTAGCGGAGACCCAGTACTTC.

This rearrangement joins TRBV6-6 to TRBJ2-3; 8 nucleotides agree with TRBD2. Germline V gene lookup returns CDR1 MNHNY and CDR2 SVGAGI (reference sequence). The CDR3 is 15 amino acids. Trimming removed 8 bases from V and 9 bases from J; junction bases left unmatched: 16. The chain's CDR3 is CASQTGGATTRTQYF. The CDR3 bases are TGTGCCAGCCAAACGGGGGGGGCGACGACTAGGACGCAGTATTTT.

This clone was observed a handful of times. The rearrangement joins TRBV25-1 to TRBJ1-4; TRBD1 might be the D (5 bases). Germline V gives CDR1 MGHDK, CDR2 SYGVNS. The CDR3 totals 15 residues. Trimming removed 4 bases at V and 10 bases at J, with 19 bases between. CDR3 nucleotide sequence: TGTGCCAGCAGTGCCGGGACGACCATGCGGGGAAAACTGTTTTTT. This sequence encodes CASSAGTTMRGKLFF.

J is TRBJ2-2 and V is TRBV7-9; D ambiguous. Germline V CDR1 and CDR2: SEHNR, FQNEAQ (reference sequence). Trimming cost V 3 bases and J 3 bases, with 8 bases left between them. The CDR3 sequence is 14 residues long. CDR3 loop: CASSFGLHTGELFF. In DNA, the CDR3 is TGTGCCAGCAGCTTCGGGCTGCACACCGGGGAGCTGTTTTTT.

Remarks on this clone: In the same sample, other DNA sequences code for this CDR3. The chain uses TRBV6-5 and TRBJ2-5; no definite D call. This CDR3 comprises 11 residues. V lost 2 bases and J 5 bases, leaving 3 bases between the germline ends. Germline V CDR1 and CDR2: MNHEY, SVGAGI. The CDR3 is CASSYRETQYF. DNA for the CDR3: TGTGCCAGCAGTTACCGCGAGACCCAGTACTTC.

The chain employs TRBV6-5 and TRBJ1-5, with D uncertain. The germline V gene encodes CDR1 MNHEY and CDR2 SVGAGI. This CDR3 comprises 15 residues. V lost 2 bases and J lost 7, with 15 bases in between. For the CDR3, the DNA is TGTGCCAGCAGTTACGGGTTCGATGGAGGCCAGCCCCAGCATTTT. Its translation: CASSYGFDGGQPQHF.

The V call is TRBV13, the J call TRBJ1-2; D possibly corresponds to TRBD1 (5 bases). V was shortened by 7 bases and J by 9 bases, with 24 bases between the two germline ends. Germline assignment: CDR1 PRHDT and CDR2 FYEKMQ (reference sequence). The CDR3 consists of 15 residues. In DNA form, the CDR3 reads TGTGCCAGCACCCGTAGATTGGGGCCAACGGCGAGCTACACCTTC. Encoded protein: CASTRRLGPTASYTF.

The V and J genes are TRBV5-1 and TRBJ2-1, with 9 positions matching TRBD2. The CDR3 totals 17 residues. V shed 1 base, J shed 10 bases, and the junction held 15 bases outside the gene matches. Germline V lookup: CDR1 SGHRS, CDR2 YFSETQ. CDR3 region: CASSLRARGGHPSEQFF. The CDR3 DNA reads as TGCGCCAGCAGCTTGAGAGCGCGGGGGGGCCACCCCAGCGAGCAGTTCTTC.

Concerning this clone: At the DNA level, this CDR3 is encoded by other sequences in the same sample as well. This chain's CDR3 is CASSPGQTEAFF. The CDR3 coding sequence is TGTGCCAGCTCACCTGGACAGACTGAAGCTTTCTTT. V is TRBV18 and J is TRBJ1-1, with D perhaps TRBD1 (6 bases). The CDR3 runs 12 residues. The germline CDR1 and CDR2 sequences are KGHSH and LQKENI. Trimming took 3 bases from V and 5 from J, leaving 7 bases between them.

V is TRBV29-1 and J is TRBJ2-4; TRBD2 matches 7 bases. The CDR3 loop spans 14 amino acids. Germline V lookup: CDR1 SQVTM, CDR2 ANQGSEA. With 4 bases clipped from V and 9 bases from J, the junction kept 12 bases outside the gene matches. The CDR3 DNA reads as TGCAGCGTTGTGGAGGCTAGCGGAAGGTTCATTCAGTACTTC. Its protein is CSVVEASGRFIQYF.

The rearrangement joins TRBV5-1 to TRBJ2-2, with TRBD2 identical over 8 bases. The CDR3 runs 14 residues. Trimming at V came to 2 bases and at J to 7 bases, leaving 4 bases not matched to a gene. Germline CDR1 is SGHRS and CDR2 is YFSETQ. CDR3 DNA sequence: TGCGCCAGCAGCTTCGCAACTAGCGGCGGGGAGCTGTTTTTT. It specifies CASSFATSGGELFF.

The genes are TRBV30 and TRBJ2-5; no reliable D call. This CDR3 is built from 11 residues. V lost 7 bases to trimming and J lost 5 bases, with 11 bases between them. Germline values: CDR1 GTSNPN, CDR2 SVGIG (reference sequence). In nucleotides, the CDR3 is TGTGCCTCAATTCTGAGGGAGACCCAGTACTTC. Translation gives CASILRETQYF.

With regard to this clone: This sample also contains other DNA sequences that code for the same CDR3. This rearrangement joins TRBV5-4 to TRBJ1-1, with 11 nucleotides matching TRBD1. CDR1 is SGHNT and CDR2 is YYREEE in the germline V gene (reference sequence). The V segment lost 3 bases and the J segment 3 bases; nucleotides outside the gene matches: 1. The CDR3 length is 14 residues. CDR3 in amino acids: CASSWGQGDTEAFF. CDR3 DNA: TGTGCCAGCAGCTGGGGACAGGGGGACACTGAAGCTTTCTTT.

This clone showed up just a few times. The chain has TRBV30 and TRBJ2-2, with D possibly being TRBD2 (5 bases). CDR1 and CDR2 from the germline V gene are GTSNPN and SVGIG (reference sequence). This CDR3 has 15 residues. The V and J ends lost 2 bases and 1 base respectively, with 11 bases between them. CDR3 loop: CAWSSRVLNTGELFF. DNA of the CDR3: TGTGCCTGGAGTTCGAGGGTTCTGAACACCGGGGAGCTGTTTTTT.

This sequence joins TRBV7-9 and TRBJ2-3; no definite D call. CDR1 and CDR2 from the germline V gene are SEHNR and FQNEAQ (reference sequence). V was clipped by 4 bases and J by 3 bases, with 11 bases between them. The length of the CDR3 is 14 residues. This chain's CDR3 is CASSSDWGTDTQYF. For the CDR3, the DNA is TGTGCCAGCAGCTCAGACTGGGGTACAGATACGCAGTATTTT.

As DNA, the CDR3 is TGCAGCGTTCTAGAGGGGTTAGCCAAAAACATTCAGTACTTC. Amino acids: CSVLEGLAKNIQYF. The chain is built from TRBV29-1 and TRBJ2-4, with D perhaps TRBD1 or TRBD2 (5 bases each). The ends were cut back, 5 bases at V and 0 bases at J, with 11 bases in the middle. This CDR3 comprises 14 residues. Germline V gene data show CDR1 as SQVTM and CDR2 as ANQGSEA.

The chain couples TRBV7-8 to TRBJ2-1, with TRBD2 identical over 9 bases. V was clipped by 6 bases and J by 15 bases; unmatched bases: 6. Germline V CDR1 and CDR2: SGHVS, FQNEAQ. CDR3 length: 11 residues. The CDR3 DNA reads TGTGCCAGCAGTGGCCCGGGACTAGCGTTCTTC. Residues: CASSGPGLAFF.